Following are 25 T cell receptor beta chains from one sample sequenced in a study of blood T cell repertoires in COVID-19. TCRdb's copy holds only in-frame clones and misses some; the assay was immunoSEQ multiplex PCR. Among around 300,000 clones listed, 87% were seen once. Sequencing was done on a sample of PBMCs or T cells enriched from blood (not recorded which). These TCRs come from a woman in her twenties or thirties who had recovered from COVID-19.

This chain uses TRBV30 with TRBJ1-5; a possible D gene is TRBD1 (6 bases). Deletions cut 5 bases from V and 5 bases from J, with 13 bases between. Looked up from germline, CDR1 is GTSNPN and CDR2 is SVGIG (reference sequence). The CDR3 spans 13 residues. CDR3 loop: CAWARGADQPQHF. DNA of the CDR3: TGTGCCTGGGCCCGGGGGGCAGATCAGCCCCAGCATTTT.

The chain uses TRBV7-2 and TRBJ2-1; D is ambiguous. The length of the CDR3 is 13 residues. In germline, CDR1 is SGHTA, CDR2 FQGNSA. The V gene lost 4 bases and the J gene lost 6 bases, with 10 bases spanning the gap. The CDR3 loop reads CASSSLESNEQFF. The CDR3 nucleotides read TGTGCCAGCAGCTCCTTAGAGAGCAATGAGCAGTTCTTC.

The V and J genes are TRBV7-8 and TRBJ2-2; 8 nucleotides agree with TRBD2. CDR1 and CDR2 from the germline V gene are SGHVS and FQNEAQ. V lost 8 bases, J lost 7 bases, and 18 bases stayed unmatched. The CDR3 is made up of 17 amino acids. The CDR3 loop reads CASRYTRPGGRSGELFF. DNA of the CDR3: TGTGCCAGCCGATATACCCGGCCGGGGGGGCGGAGCGGGGAGCTGTTTTTT. Drawing the rest from reference TRBV7-8 and TRBJ2-2, the complete variable domain is GAGVSQSPRYKVAKRGQDVALRCDPISGHVSLFWYQQALGQGPEFLTYFQNEAQLDKSGLPSDRFFAERPEGSVSTLKIQRTQQEDSAVYLCASRYTRPGGRSGELFFGEGSRLTVL.

This clone was picked up a small number of times. This chain joins TRBV29-1 and TRBJ1-2, with TRBD1 matching 7 bases. V shed 7 bases, J shed 4 bases, and the junction held 9 bases outside the gene matches. Looked up from germline, CDR1 is SQVTM and CDR2 is ANQGSEA. CDR3 length: 13 amino acids. CDR3 loop: CSATGVDAYGYTF. The CDR3 nucleotides read TGCAGCGCCACAGGGGTCGACGCCTATGGCTACACCTTC.

The rearrangement uses TRBV5-8 and TRBJ1-4; D gene uncertain. The germline V and J ends were trimmed by 0 bases and 7 bases, with 7 bases remaining between them. There are 13 residues in the CDR3. The germline V gene has CDR1 SGHTS and CDR2 YDEGEE. The CDR3 reads CASSLGPSEKLFF. CDR3 DNA sequence: TGTGCCAGCAGCTTGGGGCCAAGTGAAAAACTGTTTTTT.

The chain carries TRBV6-6 and TRBJ1-1; 10 nucleotides agree with TRBD1. This CDR3 region has 15 residues. From germline, CDR1 is MNHNY and CDR2 SVGAGI (reference sequence). V lost 5 bases and J lost 4; bases outside the gene matches: 7. The CDR3 DNA follows: TGTGCCAGCAGTCAACGCGGACAGGGGGGCACTGAAGCTTTCTTT. Its protein is CASSQRGQGGTEAFF.

This clone was seen more than once but under ten times. The chain is built from TRBV25-1 and TRBJ2-2; tentatively, D is TRBD1 (7 bases). The CDR3 loop spans 15 amino acids. Looked up from germline, CDR1 is MGHDK and CDR2 is SYGVNS. Trimming removed 6 bases at V and 7 bases at J, with 18 bases between. The CDR3 spells CASRPQGGIGGELFF. The CDR3 DNA sequence: TGTGCCAGCAGGCCCCAGGGGGGTATCGGCGGGGAGCTGTTTTTT. The full variable domain, rest sourced from reference TRBV25-1 and TRBJ2-2, is EADIYQTPRYLVIGTGKKITLECSQTMGHDKMYWYQQDPGMELHLIHYSYGVNSTEKGDLSSESTVSRIRTEHFPLTLESARPSHTSQYLCASRPQGGIGGELFFGEGSRLTVL.

The chain recombines TRBV18 with TRBJ2-1; D is unresolved. V was trimmed by 3 bases and J by 2 bases, leaving 8 bases between them. This CDR3 region has 14 residues. The germline gives CDR1 KGHSH, CDR2 LQKENI. The CDR3 region is CASSPTITYNEQFF. In DNA, the CDR3 is TGTGCCAGCTCACCCACTATAACCTACAATGAGCAGTTCTTC.

The rearrangement uses TRBV6-5 and TRBJ1-2; 9 bases are shared with TRBD1. J gave up 4 bases and V 7 bases, and 7 bases lay outside the gene matches. Looked up from germline, CDR1 is MNHEY and CDR2 is SVGAGI. The CDR3 totals 14 residues. The CDR3: CASTLDRGPYGYTF. The CDR3 nucleotides read TGTGCCAGCACTTTGGACAGGGGACCCTATGGCTACACCTTC.

This clone was found a few times. The chain uses TRBV29-1 and TRBJ2-7, with D possibly TRBD1 on 9 matching bases. Trimming removed 6 bases from V and 6 bases from J, with 21 bases in between. CDR1 is SQVTM, CDR2 ANQGSEA, per germline. This CDR3 is 14 amino acids long. CDR3 nucleotides: TGCAGCGTCCGCGGGGGGACAGGGTACTCCGAGCAGTACTTC. Protein: CSVRGGTGYSEQYF.

This chain uses TRBV27 with TRBJ2-7; 7 nucleotides match TRBD2. Germline-derived CDR1 and CDR2 are MNHEY and SMNVEV (reference sequence). This CDR3 spans 15 amino acids. V lost 6 bases and J lost 5; bases outside the gene matches: 13. The CDR3 sequence: CASSLVGGNLHEQYF. The DNA for the CDR3 is TGTGCCAGCAGCCTCGTGGGGGGGAACCTCCACGAGCAGTACTTC.

The chain recombines TRBV5-1 with TRBJ2-3; possibly TRBD2 for D (7 bases). This CDR3 contains 14 residues. Germline V gene sequence: CDR1 SGHRS, CDR2 YFSETQ. Trimming shortened V by 5 bases and J by 4 bases, and 14 bases separated the two germline ends. CDR3 DNA: TGCGCCAGCAGGGGGGGGCTTAGTGCAGATACGCAGTATTTT. Its translation: CASRGGLSADTQYF.

The chain couples TRBV5-5 to TRBJ1-1, with a possible D match to TRBD1 (6 bases). CDR3 length equals 14 residues. Trimming removed 4 bases from V and 3 bases from J, with 13 bases in between. Germline loops: CDR1 SGHKS, CDR2 YYEKEE (reference sequence). The CDR3 is CASSRWAGDTEAFF. DNA of the CDR3: TGTGCCAGCAGCCGCTGGGCAGGGGACACTGAAGCTTTCTTT.

This chain joins TRBV4-1 and TRBJ2-4, with D unresolved. This CDR3 has 13 residues. With 2 bases removed from V and 5 bases from J, the gap between germline ends came to 7 bases. Germline V gives CDR1 MGHRA, CDR2 YSYEKL. The CDR3 nucleotides read TGCGCCAGCAGCCAACCTCGGGAAAACATTCAGTACTTC. Translating it yields CASSQPRENIQYF.

The CDR3 reads CASSELGAAYQPQHF. The CDR3, as DNA: TGTGCCAGCAGTGAGCTGGGGGCGGCTTATCAGCCCCAGCATTTT. The chain combines TRBV6-1 with TRBJ1-5, with D perhaps matching TRBD1 (6 bases). The germline CDR1 and CDR2 sequences are MNHNS and SASEGT. The CDR3 sequence is 15 residues long. V was clipped by 3 bases and J by 5 bases, with 14 bases between them.

The V call is TRBV5-1, the J call TRBJ2-5; TRBD2 matches at 12 bases. The CDR3 consists of 16 residues. The germline V gene encodes CDR1 SGHRS and CDR2 YFSETQ. With V trimmed by 2 bases and J by 1 base, 3 bases remained unmatched. CDR3 residues: CASSLGLAGFQETQYF. CDR3 in DNA: TGCGCCAGCAGCTTAGGACTAGCGGGGTTCCAAGAGACCCAGTACTTC.

V usage is TRBV5-8 and J usage is TRBJ2-7, with 7 bases identical to TRBD1. Germline V CDR1 and CDR2: SGHTS, YDEGEE. The CDR3 is made up of 14 amino acids. Unmatched junction bases numbered 6, after V lost 4 bases and J lost 2 bases. The CDR3 DNA reads TGTGCCAGCAGCGCTCGGGACAGCGCCTACGAGCAGTACTTC. This translates into CASSARDSAYEQYF.

The chain joins TRBV2 to TRBJ1-1; 11 bases align to TRBD1. The length of the CDR3 is 17 residues. Trimming cost V 3 bases and J 4 bases; bases outside gene matches: 10. Germline CDR1 reads SNHLY; CDR2 reads FYNNEI. The CDR3 reads CASSEDPDRGPLTEAFF. The CDR3 DNA reads TGTGCCAGCAGTGAGGATCCGGACAGGGGGCCGCTCACTGAAGCTTTCTTT.

The chain links TRBV29-1 to TRBJ2-3, with D possibly matching TRBD1 (6 bases). Germline V gene sequence: CDR1 SQVTM, CDR2 ANQGSEA. With 4 bases removed from V and 1 base from J, the gap between germline ends came to 9 bases. The CDR3 extends over 13 amino acids. CDR3 in amino acids: CSVAPGGTDTQYF. The CDR3 DNA reads TGCAGCGTTGCCCCAGGGGGCACAGATACGCAGTATTTT.

This clone was observed a few times. This rearrangement joins TRBV7-8 to TRBJ2-2, with D unclear. The V end lost 4 bases, the J end lost 0 bases, and 18 bases lay between the germline ends. Germline-derived CDR1 and CDR2 are SGHVS and FQNEAQ. The CDR3 loop spans 18 amino acids. The CDR3, as DNA: TGTGCCAGCAGCTCCTCCCACGTGTGGAGATCGAACACCGGGGAGCTGTTTTTT. Translating gives CASSSSHVWRSNTGELFF.

The chain employs TRBV28 and TRBJ1-2; 8 bases line up with TRBD1. Per germline, CDR1 MDHEN and CDR2 SYDVKM. The CDR3 is 17 residues long. J lost 4 bases, V lost 2 bases, and 12 bases had no gene match. CDR3 loop: CASSLSWQGARIYGYTF. The CDR3 DNA follows: TGTGCCAGCAGTTTAAGTTGGCAGGGGGCGCGTATCTATGGCTACACCTTC.

A single count supports this clone. The chain is built from TRBV19 and TRBJ1-6; D not resolved. The V end was cut by 7 bases, the J end by 0 bases, with 10 bases between. CDR3 length: 15 amino acids. Germline CDR1 LNHDA, CDR2 SQIVND (reference sequence). DNA of the CDR3: TGTGCCAGTAAGAGGGCGAGCTCCTATAATTCACCCCTCCACTTT. Its translation: CASKRASSYNSPLHF.

The J gene is TRBJ2-7, the V gene TRBV19; TRBD2 might be the D (5 bases). Germline-derived CDR1 and CDR2 are LNHDA and SQIVND (reference sequence). The germline V and J ends were trimmed by 5 bases and 2 bases, with 19 bases remaining between them. This CDR3 contains 16 residues. The CDR3 sequence is CASSFLFGQTTYEQYF. In DNA, the CDR3 is TGTGCCAGTAGTTTCCTCTTTGGGCAGACTACCTACGAGCAGTACTTC. The entire variable domain, with the rest obtained from reference TRBV19 and TRBJ2-7, is as follows: DGGITQSPKYLFRKEGQNVTLSCEQNLNHDAMYWYRQDPGQGLRLIYYSQIVNDFQKGDIAEGYSVSREKKESFPLTVTSAQKNPTAFYLCASSFLFGQTTYEQYFGPGTRLTVT.

The genes are TRBV21-1 and TRBJ2-3; the table's D gene call, TRBD2, was not cross checked with the DNA. TRBV21-1 is tagged as a pseudogene. CDR3 size: 16 residues. The CDR3 loop reads CASSKGDQVPPDTQYF. The CDR3 nucleotides read TGTGCCAGCAGCAAGGGAGACCAAGTACCCCCAGATACGCAGTATTTT.

This clone appeared once. This chain joins TRBV5-1 and TRBJ1-6; TRBD1 aligns across 7 bases. Trimming took 4 bases from V and 7 from J; bases not matched to a gene: 5. Germline values: CDR1 SGHRS, CDR2 YFSETQ. The CDR3 totals 14 residues. The CDR3, as DNA: TGCGCCAGCAGCACCGGGACAGAGAATTCACCCCTCCACTTT. This codes for CASSTGTENSPLHF.